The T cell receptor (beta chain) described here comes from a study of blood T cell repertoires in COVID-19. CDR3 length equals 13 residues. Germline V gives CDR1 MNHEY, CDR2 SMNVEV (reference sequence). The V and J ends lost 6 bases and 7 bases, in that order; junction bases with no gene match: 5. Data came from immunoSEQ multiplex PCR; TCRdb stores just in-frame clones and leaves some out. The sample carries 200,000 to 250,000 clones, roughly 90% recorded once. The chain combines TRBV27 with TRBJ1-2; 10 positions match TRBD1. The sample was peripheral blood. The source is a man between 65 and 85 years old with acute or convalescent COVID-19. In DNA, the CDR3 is TGTGCCAGCAGACCGGGACAGGGGTTTGGCTACACCTTC. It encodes CASRPGQGFGYTF.